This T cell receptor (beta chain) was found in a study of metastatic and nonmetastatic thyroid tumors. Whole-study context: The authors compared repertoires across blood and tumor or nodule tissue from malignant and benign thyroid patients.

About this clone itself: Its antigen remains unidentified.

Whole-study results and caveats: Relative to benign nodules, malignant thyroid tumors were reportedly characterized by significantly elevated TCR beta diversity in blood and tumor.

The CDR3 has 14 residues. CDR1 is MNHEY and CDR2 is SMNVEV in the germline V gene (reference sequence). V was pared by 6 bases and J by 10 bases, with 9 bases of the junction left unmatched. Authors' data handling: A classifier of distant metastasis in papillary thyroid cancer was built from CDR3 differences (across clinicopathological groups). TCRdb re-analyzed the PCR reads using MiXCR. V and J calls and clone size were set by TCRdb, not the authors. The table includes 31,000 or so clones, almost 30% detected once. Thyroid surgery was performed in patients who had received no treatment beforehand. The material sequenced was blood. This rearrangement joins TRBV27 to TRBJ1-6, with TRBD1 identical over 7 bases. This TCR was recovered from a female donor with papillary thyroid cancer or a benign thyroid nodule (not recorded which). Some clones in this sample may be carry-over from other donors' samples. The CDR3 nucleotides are TGTGCCAGCAGACGGACAGGCCCCGTCTCACCCCTCCACTTT. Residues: CASRRTGPVSPLHF.